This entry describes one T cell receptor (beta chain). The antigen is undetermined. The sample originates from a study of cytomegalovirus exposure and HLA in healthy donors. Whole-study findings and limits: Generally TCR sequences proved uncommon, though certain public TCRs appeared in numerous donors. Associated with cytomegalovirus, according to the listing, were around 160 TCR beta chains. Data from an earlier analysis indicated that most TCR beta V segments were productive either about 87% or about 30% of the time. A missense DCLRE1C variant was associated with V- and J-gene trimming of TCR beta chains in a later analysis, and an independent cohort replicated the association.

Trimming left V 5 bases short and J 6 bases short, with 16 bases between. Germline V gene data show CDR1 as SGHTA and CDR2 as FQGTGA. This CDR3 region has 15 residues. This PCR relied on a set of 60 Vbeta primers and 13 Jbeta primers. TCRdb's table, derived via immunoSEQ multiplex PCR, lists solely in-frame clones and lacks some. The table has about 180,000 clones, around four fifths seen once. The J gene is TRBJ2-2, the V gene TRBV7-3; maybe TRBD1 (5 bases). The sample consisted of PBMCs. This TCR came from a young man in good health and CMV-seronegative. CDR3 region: CASSPNQAGSGELFF. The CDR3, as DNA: TGTGCCAGCAGCCCAAACCAGGCAGGGTCCGGGGAGCTGTTTTTT. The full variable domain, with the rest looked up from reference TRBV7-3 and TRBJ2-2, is GAGVSQTPSNKVTEKGKYVELRCDPISGHTALYWYRQSLGQGPEFLIYFQGTGAADDSGLPNDRFFAVRPEGSVSTLKIQRTERGDSAVYLCASSPNQAGSGELFFGEGSRLTVL.